A single T cell receptor (beta chain) is shown here with its context. No antigen is known for it. No quality values exist for individual bases; no much larger clone is one base distant. Donors were about 36 systemically healthy Caucasian individuals from Russia aged roughly 6 to 95 years. Each donor gave 8 to 10 milliliters of peripheral blood, collected into EDTA-treated Vacutainer tubes. Ficoll-Paque density-gradient centrifugation was used to isolate PBMCs, with at least 6.5 million per sample. Trizol reagent was used to extract total RNA from the PBMCs, yielding at least 5 micrograms per sample. For every donor, flow cytometry on a PBMC aliquot measured the percentage of naive CD45RAhigh/CD27high T cells. This sample was included in a study of blood T cells in healthy people across ages (dated by TCRdb to the mid-2010s). For the wider study: In model experiments, roughly one uniquely barcoded TCR beta cDNA molecule per two T cells was captured by template switching. The study measured age-related changes in TCR beta repertoire diversity using deep sequencing normalized with unique cDNA molecular identifiers. The donors were split into four age groups: young (average approximately 16 years), middle-aged (39), aged (about 56) and long-lived (approximately 80). To avoid experimental bias, donors of different ages were spread randomly across the sequencing lanes. Using the same blood draw, the study looked at two additional independent replicas of 1 million unique cDNA reads for two donors, one aged 18 to 30 and the other aged 80 or older. Overall study results and their limits: Since profiling was done on bulk unsorted PBMCs, naive and antigen-experienced compartments could not be conclusively compared. Donor CMV infection status was unknown, potentially confounding age-related changes in expanded clonotypes. The long-lived group showed more naive CD4+ T cells, fewer expanded clones and increased TCR diversity than the aged group, suggesting age selection. Estimates of total diversity based on one million sequenced T cells were regarded as lower bounds and as underestimates. As age increased, observed TCR beta diversity per million T cells dropped in a roughly linear way, and a significant reduction was already evident by age around 41. A strong correlation was found between observed TCR beta diversity and the percentage of naive T cells measured by flow cytometry.

The library was made by 5' RACE. Sequencing was carried out with an Illumina HiSeq 2500. A second PCR of about 6 to 12 cycles was performed with a sample-barcoded 5' primer and a J-beta primer mix. Each TCR beta cDNA molecule received a unique molecular identifier from a template-switch 5' adaptor carrying 12 random nucleotides. Each sample yielded at least 3 million CDR3-containing paired-end reads. First-strand cDNA was synthesized from all RNA with the Mint cDNA synthesis kit, primed by a TRBC-specific oligonucleotide. After uracil-DNA glycosylase treatment, a first 18-cycle PCR used universal primers M1SS and BC2_uni_R on all cDNA. The authors' analysis ran thus. For normalization, 1 million high-quality reads were randomly selected from each sample, with every read carrying a distinct molecular identifier. Instead of being binned into consensus sequences, reads that shared molecular identifiers were thrown out. MiTCR, run with a Q25 quality threshold and the strictest error-elimination algorithm, handled CDR3 identification, clonotype clustering and error correction. A nonparametric unseen species model using Euler transformation provided a lower-bound estimate of total TCR beta diversity. The public reads were reprocessed in TCRdb via fastp at Q25 and MiXCR, keeping in-frame beta chains. Every distinct CDR3 protein forms one entry, paired with its most common genes and DNA. Clone size and V and J calls follow TCRdb, not the original study. The sample table records about 1.5 million distinct CDR3 sequences; roughly 40% of these occur just once. Approximately 7.9% of the sample comes from the top ten.

V lost 7 bases and J lost 4 bases, and the count of bases not matched to a germline gene is 6. Measured from the cysteine to the phenylalanine, the CDR3 is 15 residues long. Of the read, only the CDR3 DNA is kept; its 45 bases are in frame from base 1. CDR1 and CDR2 are drawn from the germline V gene: MNHNS, SASEGT. The source of this sequence is a woman in her late teens or twenties in good health. The chain links TRBV6-1 with TRBJ2-1; 11 junctional bases match TRBD2. Material for sequencing was blood. The nucleotide sequence is given as TGTGCCAGCATCCCTACTAGCGGGGGATACAATGAGCAGTTCTTC. Its translation reads: CASIPTSGGYNEQFF.